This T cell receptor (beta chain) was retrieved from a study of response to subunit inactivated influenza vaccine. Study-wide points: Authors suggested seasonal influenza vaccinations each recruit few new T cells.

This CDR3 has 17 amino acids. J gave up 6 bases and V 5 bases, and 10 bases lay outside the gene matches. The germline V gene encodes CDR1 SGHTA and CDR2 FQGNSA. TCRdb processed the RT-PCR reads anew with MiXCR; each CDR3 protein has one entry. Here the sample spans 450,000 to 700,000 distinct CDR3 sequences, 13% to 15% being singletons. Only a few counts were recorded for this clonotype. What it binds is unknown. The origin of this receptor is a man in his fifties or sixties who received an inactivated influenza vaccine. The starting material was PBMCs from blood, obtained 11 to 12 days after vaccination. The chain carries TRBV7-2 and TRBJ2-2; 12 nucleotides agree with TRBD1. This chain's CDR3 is CASSLIGTGGNSGELFF. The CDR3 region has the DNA TGTGCCAGCAGCCTAATAGGGACAGGGGGCAATTCCGGGGAGCTGTTTTTT.